The entry below describes one TCR beta chain. Its target antigen remains unknown. Base quality data are lacking; no much larger clone is found one base away. This specimen comes from a study of T-cell reconstitution after alpha-beta-depleted transplantation in children (dated by TCRdb to about 2016). At the level of the whole study: Using TCR repertoire profiling, the study followed T-cell immune reconstitution in a quantitative way in children after TCRalphabeta/CD19-depleted allogeneic hematopoietic cell transplantation.

The receptor library was made with PCR. Sequencing instrument: Illumina HiSeq 2500. TCR libraries were prepared with molecular barcoding, using unique molecular identifiers to normalize TCRbeta repertoire quantification. Through fastp at Q25 and MiXCR, TCRdb rebuilt clones from the public reads, retaining in-frame beta chains. Rows with one shared CDR3 protein collapse into an entry with the most common genes and DNA. This sample has 750,000 to 950,000 distinct CDR3 sequences in its table, and roughly 16% of those were observed once. Of the sample, about 5% falls within the top ten clones. General conclusions and limits of the study: The apparently early recovery of alphabetaT-cell counts about two months after transplant reportedly depended on only several hundred rapidly expanded clones that came from non-depleted graft cells. The high TCRbeta diversity at day 60 in some patients was ascribed to recipient T cells and intrathymic progenitors that had survived conditioning. The frequencies of hyperexpanded clones fell over the following months, and after one year, T-cell counts and TCRbeta diversity were mostly attributed to newly produced T cells.

The treatment or condition label, read with the paper, signifies: allogeneic hematopoietic cell transplantation with graft depleted of TCRalphabeta T cells and CD19 B cells. The transplant recipients were children given TCRalphabeta/CD19-depleted allogeneic hematopoietic cell grafts. The sequence was collected from a male patient younger than 18 who had a stem cell transplant for acute lymphoblastic leukemia, so the T cells may come from the graft donor. Source: PBMCs, mostly from graft donor cells, taken 360 days after TCRalphabeta/CD19-depleted stem cell transplant.

The CDR3 region reads CASSSTGRQGTEGDEQFF. In nucleotide form, the sequence is TGTGCCAGCAGCTCCACCGGACGACAGGGGACGGAGGGCGATGAGCAGTTCTTC. The chain is assembled from TRBV11-1 and TRBJ2-1; a stretch of 8 junction bases matches TRBD1. According to the germline V gene (reference sequence), CDR1 reads SGHAT and CDR2 reads FQDESV. Its CDR3 holds 18 amino acids, cysteine through phenylalanine. The sequence is cut down to CDR3 DNA, 54 bases in frame from base 1. Trimmed from V: 4 bases; trimmed from J: 8 bases; junction bases lacking a gene match: 19.